Sequencing of this TCR beta chain was carried out in a study of Ad26.COV2.S vaccination and SARS-CoV-2 variants. This table comes from immunoSEQ multiplex PCR, and its TCRdb copy is limited to in-frame clones, with some not included. The repertoire holds fewer than 900,000 clones, roughly 90% seen once, with approximately 1.5% in the top ten. Treatment of the sample: roughly 18 received Ad26.COV2.S at low or high dose, single or two shots; roughly five received placebo; per-sample allocation not given. Sampling took place 63 days after the first vaccine or placebo injection. This sample comprised peripheral blood, obtained in a trial of Ad26.COV2.S vaccine versus placebo. The TCR was taken from a person between 18 and 60 years old who received the Ad26.COV2.S COVID-19 vaccine or a placebo.

DNA of the CDR3: TGCGCCAGCAGCTTCTCCGGGACTAGCGGGATGTACGAGCAGTACTTC. It encodes CASSFSGTSGMYEQYF. This rearrangement joins TRBV5-1 to TRBJ2-7; the match to TRBD2 covers 13 bases. The V gene's germline CDR1 is SGHRS and CDR2 YFSETQ. V was clipped by 2 bases and J by 4 bases; unmatched bases: 6. This CDR3 spans 16 amino acids.